The clone carrying this TCR beta chain is a singleton in its sample. This sample was taken from a study of blood T cell repertoires in COVID-19. Method: immunoSEQ multiplex PCR; TCRdb's copy keeps in-frame clones and lacks some. The sample contains 25,000 to 30,000 clones, about 85% of which appear only once. The CDR3 sequence is 12 residues long. V lost 1 base, J lost 4 bases, and 4 bases lay in between. CDR1 is SGHRS, CDR2 YFSETQ, per germline. The rearrangement links TRBV5-1 to TRBJ2-3; D not resolved. Material for sequencing was peripheral blood. The receptor was isolated from a woman aged 60-75 years with acute or convalescent COVID-19. CDR3 region: CASSLFSDTQYF. Here the CDR3 DNA reads TGCGCCAGCAGCTTGTTCTCAGATACGCAGTATTTT.